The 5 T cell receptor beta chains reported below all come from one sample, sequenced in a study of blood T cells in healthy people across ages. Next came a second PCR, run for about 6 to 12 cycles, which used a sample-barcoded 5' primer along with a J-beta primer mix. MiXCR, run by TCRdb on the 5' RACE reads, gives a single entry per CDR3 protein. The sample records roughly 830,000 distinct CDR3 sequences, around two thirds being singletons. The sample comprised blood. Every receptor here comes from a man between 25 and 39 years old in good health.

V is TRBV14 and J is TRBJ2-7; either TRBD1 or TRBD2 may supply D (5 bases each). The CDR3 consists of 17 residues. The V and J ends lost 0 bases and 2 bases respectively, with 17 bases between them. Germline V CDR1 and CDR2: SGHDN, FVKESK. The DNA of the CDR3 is TGTGCCAGCAGCCAAGATCTGCAGCCCGAGGGGACCTACGAGCAGTACTTC. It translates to CASSQDLQPEGTYEQYF. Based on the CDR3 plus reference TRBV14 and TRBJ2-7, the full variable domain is EAGVTQFPSHSVIEKGQTVTLRCDPISGHDNLYWYRRVMGKEIKFLLHFVKESKQDESGMPNNRFLAERTGGTYSTLKVQPAELEDSGVYFCASSQDLQPEGTYEQYFGPGTRLTVT.

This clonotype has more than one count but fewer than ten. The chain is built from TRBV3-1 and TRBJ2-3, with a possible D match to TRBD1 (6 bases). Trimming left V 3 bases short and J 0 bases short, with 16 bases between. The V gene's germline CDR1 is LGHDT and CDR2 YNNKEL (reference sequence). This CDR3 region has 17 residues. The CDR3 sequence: CASSQLTGTTSTDTQYF. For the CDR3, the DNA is TGTGCCAGCAGCCAGCTAACCGGGACAACAAGCACAGATACGCAGTATTTT.

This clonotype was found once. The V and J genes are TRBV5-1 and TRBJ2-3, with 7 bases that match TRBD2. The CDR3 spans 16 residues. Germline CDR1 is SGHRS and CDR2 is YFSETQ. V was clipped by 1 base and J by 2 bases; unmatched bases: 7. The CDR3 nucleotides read TGCGCCAGCAGCTTGTTGCCTAGCGGATCCACAGATACGCAGTATTTT. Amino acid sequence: CASSLLPSGSTDTQYF.

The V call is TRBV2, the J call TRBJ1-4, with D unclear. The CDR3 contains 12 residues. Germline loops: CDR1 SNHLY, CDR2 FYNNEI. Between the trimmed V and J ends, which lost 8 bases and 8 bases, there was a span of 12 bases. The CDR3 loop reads CASLAVGEKLFF. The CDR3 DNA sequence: TGTGCCAGCTTGGCCGTGGGGGAAAAACTGTTTTTT.

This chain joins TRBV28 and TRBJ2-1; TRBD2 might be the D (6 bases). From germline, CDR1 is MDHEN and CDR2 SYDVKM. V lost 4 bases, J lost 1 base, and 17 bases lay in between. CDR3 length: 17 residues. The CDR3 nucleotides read TGTGCCAGCAGTTCCCCCTTTGCGGGGAAATCCTACAATGAGCAGTTCTTC. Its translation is CASSSPFAGKSYNEQFF.